Listed below are T cell receptor beta chains from one sample, sequenced in a study of blood T cell repertoires in COVID-19. Clones were sequenced by immunoSEQ multiplex PCR, and TCRdb holds only the in-frame ones, with some missing. This sample has 200,000 to 250,000 clones, with 80% to 85% found just once. Sample: PBMCs or T cells enriched from blood (not recorded which). The receptors come from a woman in her 40s who had recovered from COVID-19. Both conserved end residues are part of each CDR3. D genes are given only for firm matches. The size field is filled for only some rows; it gives once, few, many or a size class.

15 NA NA TRBV28 CASSLFDRRSQPQHF
13 NA NA TRBV30 CAWRPSSYNEQFF
15 NA NA TRBV11-2 CASSLQITGNYGYTF
18 once TRBD2 TRBV9 CASSPRLAGDQVQETQYF
14 NA NA TRBV28 CASTPGSSANEQFF
13 many NA TRBV7-2 CASSLMKRDEQFF
12 NA NA TRBV6-1 CASSETRDEQFF
15 NA NA TRBV7-9 CASSSARQGNTEAFF
15 NA TRBD2 TRBV15 CATCNWREFHNEQFF
16 NA TRBD2 TRBV5-6 CASSLGLAGSYNEQFF
13 once NA TRBV12-3/TRBV12-4 CASSLGQGLEAFF
15 NA NA TRBV6-5 CASSYFGEVNTEAFF
13 NA TRBD2 TRBV7-6 CASSFVAGEAPNF
12 NA NA TRBV5-1 CASGTWDRELFF
17 many TRBD2 TRBV2 CASSGGLAGGGRKTQYF
16 NA TRBD1 TRBV19 CASTQGQTPNTGELFF
16 NA TRBD1 TRBV7-9 CASSRAGTVSNEKLFF
13 NA NA TRBV12-3/TRBV12-4 CASSLAPGYHPYF
16 NA NA TRBV30 CAWSPSQAASTDTQYF
16 NA NA TRBV19 CASSIAGGNMNTEAFF
13 NA NA TRBV27 CASSPGLSLEQYF
13 NA NA TRBV18 CASSPQGQSPLHF
17 NA NA TRBV19 CATGPLTATLANQPQHF
14 NA TRBD2 TRBV27 CASSELTGTRRQYF
13 NA NA TRBV12-3/TRBV12-4 CASSQIWTDGYTF
12 NA NA TRBV5-1 CASSHTDNEQFF
15 NA NA TRBV30 CAWRWVGANTGELFF
17 few TRBD1 TRBV7-2 CASSFGVLGQGAGTQYF
12 NA NA TRBV10-2 CASTGIRSEQYF
12 NA TRBD1 TRBV19 CASSVRQGGYTF
15 NA NA TRBV9 CASSVGEVANEKLFF
19 NA TRBD1 TRBV7-8 CASSLRDGQGRMAHQPQHF
16 NA TRBD2 TRBV27 CASSVRQGLVPYEQYF
16 NA TRBD2 TRBV28 CASRSSSGREFNEQFF
14 NA NA TRBV9 CASSPRLGADTQYF
17 NA NA TRBV5-1 CASSPTITGSPNTEAFF
15 NA NA TRBV3-1/TRBV3-2 CASSPGPSGANVLTF
18 NA TRBD1 TRBV25-1 CASSENRPRQGRTGELFF
17 NA TRBD2 TRBV28 CASSLSMGFLAGETQYF
14 NA TRBD2 TRBV11-2 CASSPAGLPNEQFF
15 NA NA TRBV15 CATSRAGSPSYEQYF
12 few NA TRBV12-3/TRBV12-4 CASTQGTGELFF
14 NA NA TRBV19 CASRLGGGNTEAFF
16 NA NA TRBV15 CATSRETGRGLYEQYF
15 NA TRBD1 TRBV7-9 CASSVVTGTTYEQYF
14 NA NA TRBV27 CASSLESGRGEQYF
17 NA TRBD1 TRBV3-1/TRBV3-2 CASSQGLGQGRRYGYTF
13 few NA TRBV27 CASSLVPGQGYTF
17 NA NA TRBV18 CASSPLRRNAGDTEAFF
15 NA NA TRBV27 CASSLSPRGANVLTF
16 once TRBD2 TRBV28 CASSLMTSGRAGELFF
15 few NA TRBV15 CATSRGGTSLNEQYF
14 NA NA TRBV3-1/TRBV3-2 CASSQPGLTYEQYF
14 NA TRBD2 TRBV11-2 CASSASGGYNEQFF
14 NA NA TRBV29-1 CSVVRRGNNEKLFF
17 NA TRBD1 TRBV6-4 CAGPWDRGLSFYYGYTF
16 NA NA TRBV7-9 CASTPQGTGRIYEQYF
15 NA TRBD2 TRBV2 CASSRGLAGYNEQFF
13 NA NA TRBV9 CASSVWASTEAFF